Below, 16 T cell receptor beta chains from the same sample are listed, as sequenced in a study of identical twins. TCRdb used MiXCR to reprocess the 5' RACE reads, holding one entry per CDR3 protein. The sample carries 700,000 to 950,000 distinct CDR3 sequences, roughly an eighth recorded once. These data also formed part of another study, on yellow fever vaccine responses in identical twins.

Sequencing was done on a sample of PBMCs. The receptors derive from a woman between 18 and 29 years old in good health.

CDR3 nucleotide sequence: TGTGCCAGCAGTTCGACAAGAGAGAACACCGGGGAGCTGTTTTTT. It codes for CASSSTRENTGELFF. The chain uses TRBV2 and TRBJ2-2, with D unclear. V was clipped by 5 bases and J by 1 base, with 11 bases between them. CDR3 length: 15 residues. CDR1 and CDR2 from the germline V gene are SNHLY and FYNNEI.

In its sample, this clonotype was seen many times. The chain carries TRBV15 and TRBJ2-1; D is ambiguous. CDR1 is LNHNV and CDR2 is YYDKDF in the germline V gene (reference sequence). V was trimmed by 4 bases and J by 0 bases, leaving 10 bases between them. This CDR3 has 15 amino acids. The CDR3 loop is CATSTAPSSYNEQFF. The CDR3 DNA follows: TGTGCCACCAGCACAGCGCCCAGCTCCTACAATGAGCAGTTCTTC.

The CDR3 nucleotides read TGTGCCAGCAGTCCTGCGGGAGACAATGAGCAGTTCTTC. Its translation: CASSPAGDNEQFF. The chain employs TRBV2 and TRBJ2-1, with 7 bases fitting TRBD2. This CDR3 spans 13 amino acids. Trimming cost V 5 bases and J 5 bases; bases outside gene matches: 3. Germline CDR1 reads SNHLY; CDR2 reads FYNNEI.

This clonotype appeared once. The genes are TRBV9 and TRBJ2-3, with a possible D match to TRBD1 (5 bases). Between the trimmed V and J ends, which lost 0 bases and 1 base, there was a span of 12 bases. CDR3 length: 16 amino acids. The germline gives CDR1 SGDLS, CDR2 YYNGEE. The CDR3 loop reads CASSVDDSLRTDTQYF. The CDR3 nucleotides read TGTGCCAGCAGCGTAGACGACAGCCTTCGCACAGATACGCAGTATTTT.

This clonotype was recorded at least ten times. The chain joins TRBV7-9 to TRBJ2-1, with no clear D. The V gene lost 3 bases and the J gene lost 10 bases, with 10 bases spanning the gap. This CDR3 is built from 12 residues. Germline CDR1 and CDR2: SEHNR and FQNEAQ (reference sequence). The CDR3 bases are TGTGCCAGCAGCTTGTTCCTGGCGGAGCAGTTCTTC. The encoded protein is CASSLFLAEQFF.

For this clonotype: Sequence at one end of the junction differs from germline and may be a read error. The gene calls are TRBV12-3 or TRBV12-4 and TRBJ2-2, with 12 bases aligning to TRBD2. The CDR3 contains 14 residues. CDR3 DNA sequence: TGTGCCAGCAGACTAGCGGGAGGACTAGGGGAGCCGTTTTTT. Protein sequence: CASRLAGGLGEPFF.

This clonotype turned up a few times. The chain recombines TRBV2 with TRBJ2-7; no firm D call. V was trimmed by 4 bases and J by 0 bases, leaving 7 bases between them. Germline CDR1 and CDR2: SNHLY and FYNNEI. The CDR3 runs 13 residues. Here the CDR3 reads CASSAGVSYEQYV. For the CDR3, the DNA is TGTGCCAGCAGTGCTGGGGTCTCCTACGAGCAGTACGTC.

Many counts were recorded for this clonotype. V is TRBV5-1 and J is TRBJ1-4; D not certain. V was clipped by 1 base and J by 5 bases, with 12 bases between them. The germline V gene has CDR1 SGHRS and CDR2 YFSETQ. This CDR3 comprises 15 residues. In nucleotides, the CDR3 is TGCGCCAGCAGCTTGCGTCCAGAAACGAATGAAAAACTGTTTTTT. This translates into CASSLRPETNEKLFF.

This clonotype was seen many times. The chain links TRBV20-1 to TRBJ2-7, with TRBD1 matching 10 bases. This CDR3 has 14 amino acids. Looked up from germline, CDR1 is DFQATT and CDR2 is SNEGSKA (reference sequence). The ends lost 6 bases at V and 2 bases at J; junction bases unmatched: 7. CDR3 in DNA: TGCAGTGCCACCCCGGGACAGGGGCCCTACGAGCAGTACTTC. Translation gives CSATPGQGPYEQYF.

This clonotype was observed many times. The chain joins TRBV4-1 to TRBJ2-7; D perhaps matches TRBD2 (6 bases). CDR1 is MGHRA, CDR2 YSYEKL, per germline. The CDR3 length is 16 residues. V was trimmed by 0 bases and J by 1 base, leaving 13 bases between them. The CDR3 loop reads CASSQDRWEESYEQYF. The CDR3 bases are TGCGCCAGCAGCCAAGATCGGTGGGAGGAATCCTACGAGCAGTACTTC.

This clonotype was observed at least ten times. The chain combines TRBV29-1 with TRBJ1-4, with a weak D call TRBD1 (6 bases). Germline-derived CDR1 and CDR2 are SQVTM and ANQGSEA. This CDR3 is built from 15 residues. Trimming removed 4 bases at V and 8 bases at J, with 20 bases between. The CDR3 region has the DNA TGCAGCGTTGCGCCCTCGACAGGTTCGGGAGAAAAACTGTTTTTT. Protein: CSVAPSTGSGEKLFF.

This clonotype has only a few counts. The chain is built from TRBV7-9 and TRBJ1-1; possible D gene TRBD1, 6 bases. Germline CDR1 is SEHNR and CDR2 is FQNEAQ (reference sequence). The CDR3 runs 13 residues. Trimming stripped 2 bases from V and 6 bases from J, with 10 bases between. CDR3 loop: CASSLFGGPEAFF. CDR3 DNA: TGTGCCAGCAGCTTATTCGGGGGGCCTGAAGCTTTCTTT.

This clonotype was detected many times. CDR3 residues: CASSRGQGAVFHEQYF. In DNA form, the CDR3 reads TGCGCCAGCAGCAGGGGACAGGGGGCTGTATTCCACGAGCAGTACTTC. The chain carries TRBV5-1 and TRBJ2-7; 12 bases map to TRBD1. CDR3 length equals 16 residues. The V gene's germline CDR1 is SGHRS and CDR2 YFSETQ. V lost 4 bases and J lost 5; bases outside the gene matches: 10.

The table lists this clonotype with a few counts. The rearrangement joins TRBV15 to TRBJ1-1; D gene ambiguous. Trimming took 9 bases from V and 4 from J, leaving 15 bases between them. The CDR3 length is 13 residues. Germline CDR1 and CDR2: LNHNV and YYDKDF (reference sequence). CDR3 DNA: TGTGCCACTAGGACCTCGAGATTCACTGAAGCTTTCTTT. Translating gives CATRTSRFTEAFF.

The chain is built from TRBV15 and TRBJ2-6; D call uncertain. The V and J ends lost 3 bases and 0 bases respectively, with 3 bases between them. The CDR3 extends over 14 amino acids. CDR1 and CDR2 (germline): LNHNV, YYDKDF (reference sequence). The CDR3 here is CATSSPSGANVLTF. CDR3 DNA: TGTGCCACCAGCAGTCCCTCTGGGGCCAACGTCCTGACTTTC. The whole variable domain, remainder taken from reference TRBV15 and TRBJ2-6, is DAMVIQNPRYQVTQFGKPVTLSCSQTLNHNVMYWYQQKSSQAPKLLFHYYDKDFNNEADTPDNFQSRRPNTSFCFLDIRSPGLGDTAMYLCATSSPSGANVLTFGAGSRLTVL.

This clonotype was counted many times. The V and J genes are TRBV2 and TRBJ2-1; 9 nucleotides match TRBD1. With 7 bases clipped from V and 3 bases from J, the junction kept 1 base outside the gene matches. Germline CDR1 is SNHLY and CDR2 is FYNNEI. The CDR3 consists of 13 residues. CDR3 residues: CASMGQGYNEQFF. CDR3 nucleotide sequence: TGTGCCAGCATGGGACAGGGCTACAATGAGCAGTTCTTC.